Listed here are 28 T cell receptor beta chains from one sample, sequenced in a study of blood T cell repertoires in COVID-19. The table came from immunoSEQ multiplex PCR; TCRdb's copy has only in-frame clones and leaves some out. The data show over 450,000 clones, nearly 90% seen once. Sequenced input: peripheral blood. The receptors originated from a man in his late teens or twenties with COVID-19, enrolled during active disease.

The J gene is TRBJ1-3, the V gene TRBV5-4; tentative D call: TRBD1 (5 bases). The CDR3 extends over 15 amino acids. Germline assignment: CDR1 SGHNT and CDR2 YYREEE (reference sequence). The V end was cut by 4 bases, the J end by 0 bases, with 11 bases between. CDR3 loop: CASSGGTVSGNTIYF. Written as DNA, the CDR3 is TGTGCCAGCAGCGGTGGGACTGTCTCTGGAAACACCATATATTTT.

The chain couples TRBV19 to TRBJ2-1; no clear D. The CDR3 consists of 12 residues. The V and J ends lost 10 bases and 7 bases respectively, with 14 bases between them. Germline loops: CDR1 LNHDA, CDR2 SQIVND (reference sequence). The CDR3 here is CATLWSGNEQFF. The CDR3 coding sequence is TGTGCCACCCTCTGGTCCGGGAATGAGCAGTTCTTC. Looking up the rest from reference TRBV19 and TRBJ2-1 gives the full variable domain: DGGITQSPKYLFRKEGQNVTLSCEQNLNHDAMYWYRQDPGQGLRLIYYSQIVNDFQKGDIAEGYSVSREKKESFPLTVTSAQKNPTAFYLCATLWSGNEQFFGPGTRLTVL.

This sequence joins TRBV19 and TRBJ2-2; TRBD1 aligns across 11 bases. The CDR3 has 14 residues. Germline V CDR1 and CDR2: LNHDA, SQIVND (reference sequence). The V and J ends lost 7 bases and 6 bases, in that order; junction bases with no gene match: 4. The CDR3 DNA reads TGTGCCAGTAATTTGGGACAGGGGGCCGGGGAGCTGTTTTTT. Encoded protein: CASNLGQGAGELFF.

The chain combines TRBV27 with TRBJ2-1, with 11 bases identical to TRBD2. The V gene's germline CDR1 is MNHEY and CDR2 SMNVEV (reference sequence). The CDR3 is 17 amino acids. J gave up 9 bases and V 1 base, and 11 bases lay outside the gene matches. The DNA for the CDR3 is TGTGCCAGCAGTTTATATGTAGCGGGAGGGCTCCAGGGTGAGCAGTTCTTC. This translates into CASSLYVAGGLQGEQFF.

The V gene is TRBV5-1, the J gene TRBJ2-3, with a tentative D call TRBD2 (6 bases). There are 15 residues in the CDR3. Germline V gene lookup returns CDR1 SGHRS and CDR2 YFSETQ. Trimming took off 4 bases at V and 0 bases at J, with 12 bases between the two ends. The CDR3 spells CASSDVGGSTDTQYF. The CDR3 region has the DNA TGCGCCAGCAGCGACGTGGGGGGTAGCACAGATACGCAGTATTTT. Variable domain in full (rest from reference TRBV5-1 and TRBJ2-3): KAGVTQTPRYLIKTRGQQVTLSCSPISGHRSVSWYQQTPGQGLQFLFEYFSETQRNKGNFPGRFSGRQFSNSRSEMNVSTLELGDSALYLCASSDVGGSTDTQYFGPGTRLTVL.

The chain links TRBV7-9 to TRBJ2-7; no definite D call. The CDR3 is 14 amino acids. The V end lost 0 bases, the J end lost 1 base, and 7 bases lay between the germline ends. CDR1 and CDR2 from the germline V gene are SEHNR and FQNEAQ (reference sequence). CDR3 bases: TGTGCCAGCAGCTTAGCGCGAAATTCCTACGAGCAGTACTTC. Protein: CASSLARNSYEQYF.

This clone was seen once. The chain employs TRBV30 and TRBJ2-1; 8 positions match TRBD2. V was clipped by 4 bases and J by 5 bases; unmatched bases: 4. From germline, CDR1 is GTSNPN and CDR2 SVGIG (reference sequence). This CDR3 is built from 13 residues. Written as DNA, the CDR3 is TGTGCCTGGATAGCGGGAAATAACAATGAGCAGTTCTTC. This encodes CAWIAGNNNEQFF.

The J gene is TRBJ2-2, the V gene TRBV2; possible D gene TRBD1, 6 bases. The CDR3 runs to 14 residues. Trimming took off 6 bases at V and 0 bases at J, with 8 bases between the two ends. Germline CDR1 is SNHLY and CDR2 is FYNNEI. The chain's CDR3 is CASRQGANTGELFF. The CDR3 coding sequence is TGTGCCAGCAGACAGGGCGCGAACACCGGGGAGCTGTTTTTT.

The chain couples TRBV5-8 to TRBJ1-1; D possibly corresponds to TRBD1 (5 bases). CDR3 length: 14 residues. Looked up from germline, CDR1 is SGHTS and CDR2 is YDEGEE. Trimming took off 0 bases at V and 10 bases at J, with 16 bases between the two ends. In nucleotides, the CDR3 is TGTGCCAGCAGCTTGGGGGGGGAGCTTGGAGCAGCTTTCTTT. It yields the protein CASSLGGELGAAFF.

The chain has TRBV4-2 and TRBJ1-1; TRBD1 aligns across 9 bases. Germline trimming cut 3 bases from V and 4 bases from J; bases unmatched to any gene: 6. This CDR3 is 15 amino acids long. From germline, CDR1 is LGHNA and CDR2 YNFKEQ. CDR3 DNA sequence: TGTGCCAGCAGCCAGAGGTACAGGGGGCCCACTGAAGCTTTCTTT. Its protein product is CASSQRYRGPTEAFF.

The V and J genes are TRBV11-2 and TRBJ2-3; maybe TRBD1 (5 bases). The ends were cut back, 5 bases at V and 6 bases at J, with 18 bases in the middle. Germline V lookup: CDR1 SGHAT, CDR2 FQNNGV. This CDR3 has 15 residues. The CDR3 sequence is CASSRPGFNVDTQYF. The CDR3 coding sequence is TGTGCCAGCAGCCGACCAGGGTTCAACGTTGATACGCAGTATTTT.

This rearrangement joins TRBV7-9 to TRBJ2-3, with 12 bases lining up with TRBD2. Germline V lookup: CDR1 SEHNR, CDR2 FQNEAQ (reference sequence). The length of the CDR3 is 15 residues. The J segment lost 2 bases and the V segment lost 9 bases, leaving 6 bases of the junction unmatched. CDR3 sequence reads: CASTLAGGPTDTQYF. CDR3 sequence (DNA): TGTGCCAGTACCCTAGCGGGGGGGCCCACAGATACGCAGTATTTT. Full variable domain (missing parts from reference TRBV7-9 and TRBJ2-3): DTGVSQNPRHKITKRGQNVTFRCDPISEHNRLYWYRQTLGQGPEFLTYFQNEAQLEKSRLLSDRFSAERPKGSFSTLEIQRTEQGDSAMYLCASTLAGGPTDTQYFGPGTRLTVL.

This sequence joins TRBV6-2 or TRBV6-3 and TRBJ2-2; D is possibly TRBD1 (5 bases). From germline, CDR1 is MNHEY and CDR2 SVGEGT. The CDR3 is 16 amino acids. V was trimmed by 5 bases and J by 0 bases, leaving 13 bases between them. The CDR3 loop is CASSDRTPSNTGELFF. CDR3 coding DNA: TGTGCCAGCAGTGATCGGACACCTTCGAACACCGGGGAGCTGTTTTTT.

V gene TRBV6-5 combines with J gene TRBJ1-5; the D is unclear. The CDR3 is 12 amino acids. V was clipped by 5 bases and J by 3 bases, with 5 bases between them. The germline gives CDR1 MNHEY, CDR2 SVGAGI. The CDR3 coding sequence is TGTGCCAGCAGTCTCCCCAATCAGCCCCAGCATTTT. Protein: CASSLPNQPQHF.

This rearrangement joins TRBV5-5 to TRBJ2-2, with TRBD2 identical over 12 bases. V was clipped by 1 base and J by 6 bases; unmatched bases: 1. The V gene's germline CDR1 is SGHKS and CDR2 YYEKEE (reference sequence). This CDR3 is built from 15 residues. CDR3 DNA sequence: TGTGCCAGCAGCTTGTGGACTAGCGGGGCCGGGGAGCTGTTTTTT. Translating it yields CASSLWTSGAGELFF. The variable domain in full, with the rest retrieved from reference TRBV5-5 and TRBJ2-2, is DAGVTQSPTHLIKTRGQQVTLRCSPISGHKSVSWYQQVLGQGPQFIFQYYEKEERGRGNFPDRFSARQFPNYSSELNVNALLLGDSALYLCASSLWTSGAGELFFGEGSRLTVL.

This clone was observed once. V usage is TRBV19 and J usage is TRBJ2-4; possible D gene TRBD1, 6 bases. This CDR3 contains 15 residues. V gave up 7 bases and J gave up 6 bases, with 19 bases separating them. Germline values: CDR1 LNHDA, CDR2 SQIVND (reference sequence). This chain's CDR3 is CASNQGRELGNIQYF. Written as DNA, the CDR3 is TGTGCCAGTAACCAGGGGCGAGAGCTCGGAAACATTCAGTACTTC.

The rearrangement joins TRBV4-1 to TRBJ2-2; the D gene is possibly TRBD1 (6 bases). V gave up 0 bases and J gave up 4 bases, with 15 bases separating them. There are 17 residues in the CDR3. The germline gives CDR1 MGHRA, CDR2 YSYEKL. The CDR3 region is CASSQEGAGRGTGELFF. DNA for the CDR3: TGCGCCAGCAGCCAAGAGGGGGCCGGTAGAGGCACCGGGGAGCTGTTTTTT.

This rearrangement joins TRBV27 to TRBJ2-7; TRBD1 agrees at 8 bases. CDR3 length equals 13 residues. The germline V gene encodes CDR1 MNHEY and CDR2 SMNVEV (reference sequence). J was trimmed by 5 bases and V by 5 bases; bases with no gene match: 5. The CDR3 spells CASSRTGNNEQYF. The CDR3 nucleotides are TGTGCCAGCAGTCGGACAGGGAACAACGAGCAGTACTTC.

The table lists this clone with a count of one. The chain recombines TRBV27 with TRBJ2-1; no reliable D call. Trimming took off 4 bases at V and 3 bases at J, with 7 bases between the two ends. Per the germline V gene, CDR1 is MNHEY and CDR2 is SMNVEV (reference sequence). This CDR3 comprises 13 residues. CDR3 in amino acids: CASSSPRYNEQFF. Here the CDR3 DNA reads TGTGCCAGCAGTTCCCCCCGCTACAATGAGCAGTTCTTC.

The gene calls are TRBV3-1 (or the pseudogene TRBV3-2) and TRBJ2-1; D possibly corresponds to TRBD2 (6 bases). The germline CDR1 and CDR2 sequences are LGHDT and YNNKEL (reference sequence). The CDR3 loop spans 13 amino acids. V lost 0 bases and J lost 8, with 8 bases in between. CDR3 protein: CASSQEGRHEQFF. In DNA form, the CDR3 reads TGTGCCAGCAGCCAAGAGGGGAGGCATGAGCAGTTCTTC.

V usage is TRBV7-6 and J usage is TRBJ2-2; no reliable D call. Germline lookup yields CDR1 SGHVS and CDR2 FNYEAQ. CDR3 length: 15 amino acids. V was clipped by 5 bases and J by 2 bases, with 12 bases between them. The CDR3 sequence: CASSPDKLNTGELFF. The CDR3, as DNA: TGTGCCAGCAGCCCCGACAAACTTAACACCGGGGAGCTGTTTTTT.

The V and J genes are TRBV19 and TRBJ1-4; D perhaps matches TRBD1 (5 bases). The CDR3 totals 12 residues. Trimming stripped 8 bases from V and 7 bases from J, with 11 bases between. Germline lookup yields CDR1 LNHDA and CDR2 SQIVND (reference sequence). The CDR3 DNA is TGTGCCAGTCGTGCGGGGGTTGAAAAACTGTTTTTT. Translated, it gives CASRAGVEKLFF.

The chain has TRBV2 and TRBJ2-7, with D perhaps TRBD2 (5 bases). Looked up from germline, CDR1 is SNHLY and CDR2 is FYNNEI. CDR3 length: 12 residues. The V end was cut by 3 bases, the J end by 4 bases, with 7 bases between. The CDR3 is CASSDRDYEQYF. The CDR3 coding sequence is TGTGCCAGCAGTGACCGGGATTACGAGCAGTACTTC.

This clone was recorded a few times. The CDR3 sequence is CASSLQGSYEQYF. For the CDR3, the DNA is TGCGCCAGCAGCTTACAGGGTTCCTACGAGCAGTACTTC. The rearrangement uses TRBV4-1 and TRBJ2-7; tentatively, D is TRBD1 (6 bases). CDR1 is MGHRA, CDR2 YSYEKL, per germline. V lost 5 bases to trimming and J lost 1 base, with 9 bases between them. The CDR3 runs to 13 residues.

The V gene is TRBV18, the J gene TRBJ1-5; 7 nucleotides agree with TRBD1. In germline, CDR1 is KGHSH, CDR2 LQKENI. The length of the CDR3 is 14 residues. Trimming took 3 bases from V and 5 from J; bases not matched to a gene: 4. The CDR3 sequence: CASSPRGQDQPQHF. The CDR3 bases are TGTGCCAGCTCACCGAGGGGGCAAGATCAGCCCCAGCATTTT.

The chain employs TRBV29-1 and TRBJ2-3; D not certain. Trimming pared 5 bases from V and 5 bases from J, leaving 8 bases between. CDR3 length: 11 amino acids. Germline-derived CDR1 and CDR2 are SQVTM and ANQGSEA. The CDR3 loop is CSVHVGDTQYF. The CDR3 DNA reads TGCAGCGTTCACGTCGGAGATACGCAGTATTTT.

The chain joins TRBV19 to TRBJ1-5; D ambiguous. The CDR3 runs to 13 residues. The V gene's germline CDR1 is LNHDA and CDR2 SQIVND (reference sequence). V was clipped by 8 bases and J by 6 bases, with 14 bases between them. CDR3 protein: CASWGGFGQPQHF. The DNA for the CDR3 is TGTGCCAGTTGGGGAGGGTTTGGTCAGCCCCAGCATTTT.

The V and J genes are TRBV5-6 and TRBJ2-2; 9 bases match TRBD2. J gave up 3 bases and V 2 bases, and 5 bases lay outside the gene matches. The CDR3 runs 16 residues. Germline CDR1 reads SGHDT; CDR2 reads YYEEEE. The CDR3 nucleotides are TGTGCCAGCAGCTTAAGCGGGGGGCCCTACACCGGGGAGCTGTTTTTT. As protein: CASSLSGGPYTGELFF.